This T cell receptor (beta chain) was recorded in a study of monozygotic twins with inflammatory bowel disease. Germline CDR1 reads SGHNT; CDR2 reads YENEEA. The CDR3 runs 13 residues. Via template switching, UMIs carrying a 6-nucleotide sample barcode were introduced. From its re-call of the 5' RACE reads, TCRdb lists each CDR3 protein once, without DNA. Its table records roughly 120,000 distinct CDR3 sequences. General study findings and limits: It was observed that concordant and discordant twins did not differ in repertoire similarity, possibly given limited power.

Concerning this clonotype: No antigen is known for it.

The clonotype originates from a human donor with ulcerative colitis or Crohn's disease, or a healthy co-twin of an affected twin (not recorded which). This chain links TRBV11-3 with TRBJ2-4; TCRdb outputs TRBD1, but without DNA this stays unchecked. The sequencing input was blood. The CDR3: CASSPGPTGIQYF.